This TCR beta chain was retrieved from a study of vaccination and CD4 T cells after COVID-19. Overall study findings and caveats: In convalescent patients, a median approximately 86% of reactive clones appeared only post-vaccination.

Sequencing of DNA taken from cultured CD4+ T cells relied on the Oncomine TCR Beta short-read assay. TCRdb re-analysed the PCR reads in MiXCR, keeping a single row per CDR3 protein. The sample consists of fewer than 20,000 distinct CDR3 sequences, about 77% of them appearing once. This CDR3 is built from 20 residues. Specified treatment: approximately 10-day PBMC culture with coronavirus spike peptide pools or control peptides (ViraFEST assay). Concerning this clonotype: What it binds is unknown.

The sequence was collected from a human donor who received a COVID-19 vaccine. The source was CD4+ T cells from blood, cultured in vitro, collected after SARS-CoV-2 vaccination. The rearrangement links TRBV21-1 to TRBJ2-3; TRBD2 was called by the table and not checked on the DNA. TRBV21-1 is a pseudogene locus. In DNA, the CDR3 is TGTGCCAGCAGCAAGGTGGTAACCGGGACTAGCGGGGGGCCGACAGATACGCAGTATTTT. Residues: CASSKVVTGTSGGPTDTQYF.